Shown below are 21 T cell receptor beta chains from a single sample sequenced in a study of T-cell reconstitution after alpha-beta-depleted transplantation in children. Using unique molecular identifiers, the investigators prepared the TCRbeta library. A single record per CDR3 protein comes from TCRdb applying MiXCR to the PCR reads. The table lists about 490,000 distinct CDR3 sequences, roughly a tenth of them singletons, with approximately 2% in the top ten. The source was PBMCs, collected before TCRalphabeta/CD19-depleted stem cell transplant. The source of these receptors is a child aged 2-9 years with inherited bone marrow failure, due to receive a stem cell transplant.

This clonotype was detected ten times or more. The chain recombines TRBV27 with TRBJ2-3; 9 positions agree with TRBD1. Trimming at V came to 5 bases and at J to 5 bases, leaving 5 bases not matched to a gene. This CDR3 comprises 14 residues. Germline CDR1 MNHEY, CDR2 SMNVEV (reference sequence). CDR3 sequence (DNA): TGTGCCAGCAGTACGGACAGGGGAGGAGATACGCAGTATTTT. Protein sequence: CASSTDRGGDTQYF.

The chain's CDR3 is CASSLFAGDPTSYEQYF. In nucleotides, the CDR3 is TGTGCCAGCAGTTTATTCGCGGGGGACCCTACTTCCTACGAGCAGTACTTC. This rearrangement joins TRBV28 to TRBJ2-7, with 7 bases matching TRBD2. V gave up 1 base and J gave up 1 base; unmatched junction bases: 10. CDR1 is MDHEN, CDR2 SYDVKM, per germline. CDR3 length: 17 amino acids.

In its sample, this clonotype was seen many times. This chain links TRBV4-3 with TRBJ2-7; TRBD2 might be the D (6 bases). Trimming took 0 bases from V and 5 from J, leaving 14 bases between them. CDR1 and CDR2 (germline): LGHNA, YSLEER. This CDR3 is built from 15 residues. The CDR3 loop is CASSQEGSSADEQYF. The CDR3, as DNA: TGCGCCAGCAGCCAAGAGGGGTCTAGCGCGGACGAGCAGTACTTC.

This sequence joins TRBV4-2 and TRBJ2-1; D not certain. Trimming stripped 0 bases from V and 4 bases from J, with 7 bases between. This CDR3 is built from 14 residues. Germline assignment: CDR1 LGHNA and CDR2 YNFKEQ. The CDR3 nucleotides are TGTGCCAGCAGCCAAGAGACCGGGTACAATGAGCAGTTCTTC. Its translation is CASSQETGYNEQFF.

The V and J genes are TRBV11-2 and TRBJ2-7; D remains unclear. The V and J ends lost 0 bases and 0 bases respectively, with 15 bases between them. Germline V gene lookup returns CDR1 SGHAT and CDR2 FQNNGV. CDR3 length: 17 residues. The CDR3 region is CASSLEDGTTSSYEQYF. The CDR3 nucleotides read TGTGCCAGCAGCTTAGAGGACGGCACCACCAGCTCCTACGAGCAGTACTTC.

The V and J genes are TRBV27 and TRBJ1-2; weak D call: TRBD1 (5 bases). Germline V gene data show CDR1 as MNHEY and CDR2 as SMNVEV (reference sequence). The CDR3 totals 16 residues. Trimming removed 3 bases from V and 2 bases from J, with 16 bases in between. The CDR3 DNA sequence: TGTGCCAGCAGTTTCTCCCATGGGACGGTAAACTATGGCTACACCTTC. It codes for CASSFSHGTVNYGYTF.

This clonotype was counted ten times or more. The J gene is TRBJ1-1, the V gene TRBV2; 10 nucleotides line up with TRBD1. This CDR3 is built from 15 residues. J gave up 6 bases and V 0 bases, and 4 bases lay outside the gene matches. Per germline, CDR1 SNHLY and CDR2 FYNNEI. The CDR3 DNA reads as TGTGCCAGCAGTGAAGCGGGGACAGGGGAGGCTGAAGCTTTCTTT. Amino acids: CASSEAGTGEAEAFF.

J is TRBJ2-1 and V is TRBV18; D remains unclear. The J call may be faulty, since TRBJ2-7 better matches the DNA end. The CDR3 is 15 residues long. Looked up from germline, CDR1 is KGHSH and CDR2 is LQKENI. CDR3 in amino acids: CASSPWPRQAHEQYF. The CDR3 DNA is TGTGCCAGCTCACCATGGCCCCGTCAGGCGCATGAGCAGTACTTC.

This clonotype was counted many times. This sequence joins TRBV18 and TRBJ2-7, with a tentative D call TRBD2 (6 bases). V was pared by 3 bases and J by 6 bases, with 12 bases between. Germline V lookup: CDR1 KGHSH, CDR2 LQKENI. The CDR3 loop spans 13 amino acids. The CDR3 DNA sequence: TGTGCCAGCTCACCCTCCCCCGGGGGCGAGCAGTACTTC. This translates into CASSPSPGGEQYF.

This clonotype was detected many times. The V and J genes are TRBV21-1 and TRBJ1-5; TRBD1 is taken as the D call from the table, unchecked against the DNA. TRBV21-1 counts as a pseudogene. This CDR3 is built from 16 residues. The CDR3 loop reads CASSKGGRWSNQPQHF. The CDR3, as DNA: TGTGCCAGCAGCAAGGGGGGGAGATGGAGCAATCAGCCCCAGCATTTT.

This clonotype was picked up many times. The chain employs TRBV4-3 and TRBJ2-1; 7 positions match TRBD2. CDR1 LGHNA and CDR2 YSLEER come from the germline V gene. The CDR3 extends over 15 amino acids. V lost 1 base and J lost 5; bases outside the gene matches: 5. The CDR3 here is CASSQVGLADNEQFF. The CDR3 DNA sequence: TGCGCCAGCAGCCAAGTGGGTCTAGCGGACAATGAGCAGTTCTTC.

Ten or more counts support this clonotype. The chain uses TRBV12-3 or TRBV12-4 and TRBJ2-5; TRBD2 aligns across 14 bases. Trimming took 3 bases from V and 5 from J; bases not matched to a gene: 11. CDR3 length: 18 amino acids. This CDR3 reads CASSFQGLAGGPGETQYF. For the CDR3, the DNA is TGTGCCAGCAGTTTTCAAGGACTAGCGGGAGGTCCCGGGGAGACCCAGTACTTC.

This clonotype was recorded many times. CDR3 in amino acids: CASSRSGTGRAGELFF. As DNA, the CDR3 is TGTGCCAGCAGTCGATCCGGGACAGGGAGGGCCGGGGAGCTGTTTTTT. V usage is TRBV11-2 and J usage is TRBJ2-2; 9 bases line up with TRBD1. V gave up 6 bases and J gave up 6 bases; unmatched junction bases: 11. The CDR3 sequence is 16 residues long. Germline CDR1 reads SGHAT; CDR2 reads FQNNGV. Full variable domain (rest looked up from reference TRBV11-2 and TRBJ2-2): EAGVAQSPRYKIIEKRQSVAFWCNPISGHATLYWYQQILGQGPKLLIQFQNNGVVDDSQLPKDRFSAERLKGVDSTLKIQPAKLEDSAVYLCASSRSGTGRAGELFFGEGSRLTVL.

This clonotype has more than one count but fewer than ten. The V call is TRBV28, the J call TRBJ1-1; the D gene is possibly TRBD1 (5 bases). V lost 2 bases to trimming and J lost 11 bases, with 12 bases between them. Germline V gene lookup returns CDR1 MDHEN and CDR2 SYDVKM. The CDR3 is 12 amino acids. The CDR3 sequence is CASSLGGRRAFF. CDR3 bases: TGTGCCAGCAGTTTAGGGGGAAGGAGGGCTTTCTTT.

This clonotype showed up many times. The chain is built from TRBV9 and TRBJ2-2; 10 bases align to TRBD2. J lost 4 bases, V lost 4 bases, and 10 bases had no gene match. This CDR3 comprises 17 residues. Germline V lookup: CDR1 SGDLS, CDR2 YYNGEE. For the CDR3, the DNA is TGTGCCAGCAGCACTCAGACTAGCGGGTGGGGCACCGGGGAGCTGTTTTTT. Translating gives CASSTQTSGWGTGELFF.

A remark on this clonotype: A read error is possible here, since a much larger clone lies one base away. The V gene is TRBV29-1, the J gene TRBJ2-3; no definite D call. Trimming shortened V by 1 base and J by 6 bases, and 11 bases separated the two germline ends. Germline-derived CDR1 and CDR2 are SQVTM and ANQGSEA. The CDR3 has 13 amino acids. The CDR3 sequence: CSVEGPTFDTQYF. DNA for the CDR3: TGCAGCGTTGAAGGACCGACCTTCGATACGCAGTATTTT.

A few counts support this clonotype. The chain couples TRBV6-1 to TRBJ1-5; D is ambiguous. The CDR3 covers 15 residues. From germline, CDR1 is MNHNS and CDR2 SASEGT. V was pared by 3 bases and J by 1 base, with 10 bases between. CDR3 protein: CASSDSTPSNQPQHF. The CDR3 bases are TGTGCCAGCAGTGACAGTACTCCGAGCAATCAGCCCCAGCATTTT.

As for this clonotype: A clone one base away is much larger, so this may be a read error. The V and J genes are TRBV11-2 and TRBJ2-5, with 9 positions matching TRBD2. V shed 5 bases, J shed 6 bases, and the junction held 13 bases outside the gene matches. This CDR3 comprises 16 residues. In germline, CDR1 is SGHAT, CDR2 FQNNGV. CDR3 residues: CASSAGGSGRGQTQYF. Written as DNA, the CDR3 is TGTGCCAGCAGCGCCGGAGGTAGCGGGAGAGGCCAGACCCAGTACTTC.

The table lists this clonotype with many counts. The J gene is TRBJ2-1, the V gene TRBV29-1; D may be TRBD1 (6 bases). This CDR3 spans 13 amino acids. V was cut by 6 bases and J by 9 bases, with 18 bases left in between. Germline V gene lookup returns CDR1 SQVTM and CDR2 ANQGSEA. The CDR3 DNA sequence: TGCAGCGTGGTTGAGGGGGTGCACAGTGAGCAGTTCTTC. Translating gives CSVVEGVHSEQFF.

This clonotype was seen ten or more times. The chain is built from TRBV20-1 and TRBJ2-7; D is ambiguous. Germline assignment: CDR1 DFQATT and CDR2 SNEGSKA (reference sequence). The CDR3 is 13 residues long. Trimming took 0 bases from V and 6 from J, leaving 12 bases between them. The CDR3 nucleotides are TGCAGTGCTAGAGACAGGTTTCTGGCCGAGCAGTACTTC. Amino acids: CSARDRFLAEQYF.

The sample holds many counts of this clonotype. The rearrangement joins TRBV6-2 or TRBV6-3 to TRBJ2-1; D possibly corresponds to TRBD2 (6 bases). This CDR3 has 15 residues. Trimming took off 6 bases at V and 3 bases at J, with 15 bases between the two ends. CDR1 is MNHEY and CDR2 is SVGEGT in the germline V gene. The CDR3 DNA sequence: TGTGCCAGCAGGCGCTTGCCTAGCGACTACAATGAGCAGTTCTTC. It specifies CASRRLPSDYNEQFF.